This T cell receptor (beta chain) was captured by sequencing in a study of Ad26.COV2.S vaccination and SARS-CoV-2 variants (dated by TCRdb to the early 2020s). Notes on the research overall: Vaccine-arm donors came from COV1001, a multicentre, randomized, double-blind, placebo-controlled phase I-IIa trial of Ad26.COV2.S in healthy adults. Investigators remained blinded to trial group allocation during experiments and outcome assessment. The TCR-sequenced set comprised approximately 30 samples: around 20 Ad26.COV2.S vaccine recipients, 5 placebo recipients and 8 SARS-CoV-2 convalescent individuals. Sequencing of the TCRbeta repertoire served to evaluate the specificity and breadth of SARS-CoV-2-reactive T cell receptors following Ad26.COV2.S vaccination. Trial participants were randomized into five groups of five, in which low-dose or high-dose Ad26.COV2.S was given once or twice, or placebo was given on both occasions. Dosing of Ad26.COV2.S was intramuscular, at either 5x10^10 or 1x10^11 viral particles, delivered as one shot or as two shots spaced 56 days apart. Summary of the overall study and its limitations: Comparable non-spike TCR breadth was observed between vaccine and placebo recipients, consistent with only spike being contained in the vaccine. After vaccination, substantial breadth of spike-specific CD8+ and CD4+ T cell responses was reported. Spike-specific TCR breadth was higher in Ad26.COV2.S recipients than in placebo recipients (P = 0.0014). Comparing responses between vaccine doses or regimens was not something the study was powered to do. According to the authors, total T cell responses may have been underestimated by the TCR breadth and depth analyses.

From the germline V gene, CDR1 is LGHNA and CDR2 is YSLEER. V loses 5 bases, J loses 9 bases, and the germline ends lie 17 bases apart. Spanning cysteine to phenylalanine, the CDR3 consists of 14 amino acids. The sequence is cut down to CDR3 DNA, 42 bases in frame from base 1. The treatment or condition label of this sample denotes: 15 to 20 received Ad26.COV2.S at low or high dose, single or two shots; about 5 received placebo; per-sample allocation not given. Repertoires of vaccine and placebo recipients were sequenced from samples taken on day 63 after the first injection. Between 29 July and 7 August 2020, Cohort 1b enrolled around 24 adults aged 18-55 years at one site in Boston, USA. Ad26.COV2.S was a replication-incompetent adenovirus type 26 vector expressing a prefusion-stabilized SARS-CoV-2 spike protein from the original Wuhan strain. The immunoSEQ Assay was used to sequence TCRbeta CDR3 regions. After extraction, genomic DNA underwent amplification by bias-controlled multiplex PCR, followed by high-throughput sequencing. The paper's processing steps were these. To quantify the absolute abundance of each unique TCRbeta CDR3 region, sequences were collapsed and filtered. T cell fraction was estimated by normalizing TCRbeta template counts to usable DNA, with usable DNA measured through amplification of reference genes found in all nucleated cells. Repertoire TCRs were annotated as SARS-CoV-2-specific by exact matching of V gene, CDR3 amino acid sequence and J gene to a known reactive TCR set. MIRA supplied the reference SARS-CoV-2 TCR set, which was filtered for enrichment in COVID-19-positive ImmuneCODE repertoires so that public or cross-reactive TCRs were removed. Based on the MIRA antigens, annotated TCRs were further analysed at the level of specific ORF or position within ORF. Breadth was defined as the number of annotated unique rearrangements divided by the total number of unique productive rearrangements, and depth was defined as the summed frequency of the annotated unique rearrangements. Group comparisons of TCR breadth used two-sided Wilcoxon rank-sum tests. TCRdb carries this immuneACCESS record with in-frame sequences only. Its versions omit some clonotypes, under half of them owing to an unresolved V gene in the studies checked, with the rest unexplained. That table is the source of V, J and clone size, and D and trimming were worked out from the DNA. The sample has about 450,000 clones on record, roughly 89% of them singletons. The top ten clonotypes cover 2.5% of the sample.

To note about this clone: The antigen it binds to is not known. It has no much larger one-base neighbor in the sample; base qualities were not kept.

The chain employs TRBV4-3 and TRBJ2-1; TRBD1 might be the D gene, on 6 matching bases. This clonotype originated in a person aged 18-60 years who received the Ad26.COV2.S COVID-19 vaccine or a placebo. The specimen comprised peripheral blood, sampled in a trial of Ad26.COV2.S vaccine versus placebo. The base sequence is TGCGCCAGCAGCTTCTGGGGGACAAACACTGAGCAGTTCTTC. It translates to CASSFWGTNTEQFF.